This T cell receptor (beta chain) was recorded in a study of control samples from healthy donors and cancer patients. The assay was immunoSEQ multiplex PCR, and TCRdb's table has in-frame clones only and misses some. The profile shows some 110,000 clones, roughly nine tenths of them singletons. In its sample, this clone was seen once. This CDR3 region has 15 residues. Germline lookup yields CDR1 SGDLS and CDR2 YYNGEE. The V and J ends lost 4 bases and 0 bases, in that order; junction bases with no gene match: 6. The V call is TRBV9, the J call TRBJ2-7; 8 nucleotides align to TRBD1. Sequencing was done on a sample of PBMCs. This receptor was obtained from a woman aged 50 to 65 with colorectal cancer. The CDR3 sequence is CASSIGTGASYEQYF. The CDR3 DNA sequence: TGTGCCAGCAGCATCGGGACAGGAGCCTCCTACGAGCAGTACTTC.